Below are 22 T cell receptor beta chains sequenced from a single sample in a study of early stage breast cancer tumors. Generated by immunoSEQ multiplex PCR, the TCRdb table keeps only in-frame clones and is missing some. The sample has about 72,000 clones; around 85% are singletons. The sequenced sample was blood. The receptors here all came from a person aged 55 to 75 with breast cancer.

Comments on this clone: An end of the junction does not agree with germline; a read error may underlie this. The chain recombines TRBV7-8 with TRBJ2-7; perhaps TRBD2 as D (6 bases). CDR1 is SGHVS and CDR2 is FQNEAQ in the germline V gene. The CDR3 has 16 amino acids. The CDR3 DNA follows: TGTGCCAGCAGCTTAGCGCAGGGTTGGGACTCCAACGAGCAGTACTTC. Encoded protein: CASSLAQGWDSNEQYF.

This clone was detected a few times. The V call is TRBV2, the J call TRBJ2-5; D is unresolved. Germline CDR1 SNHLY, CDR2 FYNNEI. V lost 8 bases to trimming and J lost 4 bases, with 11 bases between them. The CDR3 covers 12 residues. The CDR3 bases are TGTGCCAGCGGCTGGGTCCGAGAGACCCAGTACTTC. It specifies CASGWVRETQYF.

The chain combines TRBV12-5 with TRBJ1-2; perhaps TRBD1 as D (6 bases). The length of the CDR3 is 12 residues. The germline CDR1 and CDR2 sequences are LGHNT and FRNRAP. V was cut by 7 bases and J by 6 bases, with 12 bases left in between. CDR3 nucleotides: TGTGCTAGTGCCCGAGGGGGACATGGCTACACCTTC. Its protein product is CASARGGHGYTF.

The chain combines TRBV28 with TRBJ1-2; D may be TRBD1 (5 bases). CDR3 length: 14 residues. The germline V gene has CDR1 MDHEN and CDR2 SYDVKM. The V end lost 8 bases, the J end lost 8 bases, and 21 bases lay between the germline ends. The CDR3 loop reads CASATADSFKGYTF. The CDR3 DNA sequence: TGTGCCAGCGCTACCGCTGACAGTTTTAAGGGCTACACCTTC.

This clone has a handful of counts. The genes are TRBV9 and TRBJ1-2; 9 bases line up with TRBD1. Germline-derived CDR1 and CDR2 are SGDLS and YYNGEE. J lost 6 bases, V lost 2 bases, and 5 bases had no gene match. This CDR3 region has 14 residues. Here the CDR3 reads CASSVGTGWDGYTF. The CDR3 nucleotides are TGTGCCAGCAGCGTTGGGACAGGGTGGGATGGCTACACCTTC.

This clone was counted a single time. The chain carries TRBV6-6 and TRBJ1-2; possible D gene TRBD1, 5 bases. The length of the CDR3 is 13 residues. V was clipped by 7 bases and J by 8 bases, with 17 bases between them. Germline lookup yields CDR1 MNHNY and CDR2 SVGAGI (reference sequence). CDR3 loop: CASTPDRGTGYTF. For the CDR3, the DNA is TGTGCCAGCACCCCTGACAGAGGAACGGGCTACACCTTC.

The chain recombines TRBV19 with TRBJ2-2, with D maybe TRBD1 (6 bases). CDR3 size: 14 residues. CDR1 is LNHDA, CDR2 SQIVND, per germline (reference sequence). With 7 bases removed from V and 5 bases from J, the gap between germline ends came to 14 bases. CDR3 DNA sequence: TGTGCCAGTACTCAGGGGTCGAGGACCGGGGAGCTGTTTTTT. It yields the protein CASTQGSRTGELFF. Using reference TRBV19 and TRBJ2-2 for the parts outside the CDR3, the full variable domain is DGGITQSPKYLFRKEGQNVTLSCEQNLNHDAMYWYRQDPGQGLRLIYYSQIVNDFQKGDIAEGYSVSREKKESFPLTVTSAQKNPTAFYLCASTQGSRTGELFFGEGSRLTVL.

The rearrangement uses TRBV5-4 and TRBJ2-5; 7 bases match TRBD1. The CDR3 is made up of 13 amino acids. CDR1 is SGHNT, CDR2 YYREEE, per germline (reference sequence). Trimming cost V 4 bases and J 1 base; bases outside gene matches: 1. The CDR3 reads CASSRDSQETQYF. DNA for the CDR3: TGTGCCAGCAGCCGGGACAGCCAAGAGACCCAGTACTTC.

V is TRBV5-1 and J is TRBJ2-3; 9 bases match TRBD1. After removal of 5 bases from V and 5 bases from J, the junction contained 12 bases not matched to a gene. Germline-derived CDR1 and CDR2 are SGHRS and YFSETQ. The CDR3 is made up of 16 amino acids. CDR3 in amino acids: CASRTQGAFKEDTQYF. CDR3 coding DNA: TGCGCCAGCAGAACACAGGGGGCTTTTAAGGAAGATACGCAGTATTTT. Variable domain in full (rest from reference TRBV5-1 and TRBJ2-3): KAGVTQTPRYLIKTRGQQVTLSCSPISGHRSVSWYQQTPGQGLQFLFEYFSETQRNKGNFPGRFSGRQFSNSRSEMNVSTLELGDSALYLCASRTQGAFKEDTQYFGPGTRLTVL.

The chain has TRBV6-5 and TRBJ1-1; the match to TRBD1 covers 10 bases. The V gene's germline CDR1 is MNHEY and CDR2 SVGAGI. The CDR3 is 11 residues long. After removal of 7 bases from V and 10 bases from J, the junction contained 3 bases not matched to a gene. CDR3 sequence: CASKGDRGAFF. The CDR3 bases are TGTGCCAGCAAGGGGGACAGGGGAGCTTTCTTT.

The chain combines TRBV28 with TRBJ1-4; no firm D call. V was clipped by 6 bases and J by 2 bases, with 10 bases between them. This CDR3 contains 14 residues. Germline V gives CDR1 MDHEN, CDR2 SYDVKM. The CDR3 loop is CASSPGETNEKLFF. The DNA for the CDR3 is TGTGCCAGCAGCCCGGGTGAGACTAATGAAAAACTGTTTTTT. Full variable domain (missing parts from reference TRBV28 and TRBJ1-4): DVKVTQSSRYLVKRTGEKVFLECVQDMDHENMFWYRQDPGLGLRLIYFSYDVKMKEKGDIPEGYSVSREKKERFSLILESASTNQTSMYLCASSPGETNEKLFFGSGTQLSVL.

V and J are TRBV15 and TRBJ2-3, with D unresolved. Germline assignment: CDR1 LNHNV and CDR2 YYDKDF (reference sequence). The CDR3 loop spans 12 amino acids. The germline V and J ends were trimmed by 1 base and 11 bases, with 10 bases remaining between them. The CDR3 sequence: CATSRGPWGQYF. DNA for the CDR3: TGTGCCACCAGCAGAGGCCCCTGGGGGCAGTATTTT.

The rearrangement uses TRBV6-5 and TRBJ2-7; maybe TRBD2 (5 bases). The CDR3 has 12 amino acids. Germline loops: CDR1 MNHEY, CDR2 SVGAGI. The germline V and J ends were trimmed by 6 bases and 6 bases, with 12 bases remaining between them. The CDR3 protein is CASRAGMGEQYF. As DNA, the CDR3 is TGTGCCAGCAGGGCGGGTATGGGCGAGCAGTACTTC.

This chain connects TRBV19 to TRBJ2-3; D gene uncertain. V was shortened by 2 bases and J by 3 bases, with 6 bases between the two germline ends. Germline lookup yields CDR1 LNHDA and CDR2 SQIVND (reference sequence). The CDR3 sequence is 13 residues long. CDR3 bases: TGTGCCAGTAGTATACGGGTGACAGATACGCAGTATTTT. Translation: CASSIRVTDTQYF.

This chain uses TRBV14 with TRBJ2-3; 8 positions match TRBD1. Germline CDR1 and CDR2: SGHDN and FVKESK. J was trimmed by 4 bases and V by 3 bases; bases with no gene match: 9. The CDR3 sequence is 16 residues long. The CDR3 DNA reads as TGTGCCAGCAGCCATGGAAGGACAGGGTTGCCAGATACGCAGTATTTT. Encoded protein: CASSHGRTGLPDTQYF.

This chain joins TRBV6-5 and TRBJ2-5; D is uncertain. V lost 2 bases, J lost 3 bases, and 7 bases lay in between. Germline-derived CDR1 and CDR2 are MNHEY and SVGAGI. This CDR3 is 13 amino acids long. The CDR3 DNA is TGTGCCAGCAGTTACACACTAAAAGAGACCCAGTACTTC. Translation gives CASSYTLKETQYF.

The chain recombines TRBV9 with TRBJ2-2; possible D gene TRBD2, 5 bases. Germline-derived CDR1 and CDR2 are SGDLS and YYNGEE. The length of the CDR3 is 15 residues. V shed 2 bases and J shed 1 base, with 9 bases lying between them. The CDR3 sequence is CASSVRAENTGELFF. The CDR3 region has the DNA TGTGCCAGCAGCGTTAGAGCGGAGAACACCGGGGAGCTGTTTTTT.

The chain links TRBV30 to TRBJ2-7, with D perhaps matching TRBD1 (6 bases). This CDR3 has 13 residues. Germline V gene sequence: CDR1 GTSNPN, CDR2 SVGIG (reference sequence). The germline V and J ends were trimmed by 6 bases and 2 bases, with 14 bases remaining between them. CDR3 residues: CACTLGTTYEQYF. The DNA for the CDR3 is TGTGCCTGCACTCTCGGGACAACCTACGAGCAGTACTTC.

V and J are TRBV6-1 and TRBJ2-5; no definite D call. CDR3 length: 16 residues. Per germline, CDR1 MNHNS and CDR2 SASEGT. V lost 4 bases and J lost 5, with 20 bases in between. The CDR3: CASSANVRAAGETQYF. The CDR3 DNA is TGTGCCAGCAGTGCTAACGTTAGGGCTGCTGGGGAGACCCAGTACTTC.

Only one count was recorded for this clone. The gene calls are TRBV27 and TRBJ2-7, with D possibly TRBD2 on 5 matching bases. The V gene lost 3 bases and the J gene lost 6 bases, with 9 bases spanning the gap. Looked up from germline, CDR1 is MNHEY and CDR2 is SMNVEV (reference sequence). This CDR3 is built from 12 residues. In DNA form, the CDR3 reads TGTGCCAGCAGTTTTCGTCTAGCCGAGCAGTACTTC. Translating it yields CASSFRLAEQYF.

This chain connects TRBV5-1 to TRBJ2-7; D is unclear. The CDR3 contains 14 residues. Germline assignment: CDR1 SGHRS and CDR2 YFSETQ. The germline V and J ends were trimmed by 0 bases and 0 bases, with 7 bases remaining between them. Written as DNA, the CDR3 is TGCGCCAGCAGCTTGGTCAGAAGCTCCTACGAGCAGTACTTC. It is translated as CASSLVRSSYEQYF.

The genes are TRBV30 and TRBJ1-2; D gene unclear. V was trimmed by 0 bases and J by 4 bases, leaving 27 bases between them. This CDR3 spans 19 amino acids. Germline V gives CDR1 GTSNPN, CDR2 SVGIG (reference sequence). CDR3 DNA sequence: TGTGCCTGGAGTGTTAAGGGAAGGAAATGGGGTCCTGCAATCTATGGCTACACCTTC. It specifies CAWSVKGRKWGPAIYGYTF.